This T cell receptor (beta chain) was sequenced during a study of T cells in Graves' hyperthyroidism and ophthalmopathy (dated by TCRdb to about 2019). Notes on the research overall: Peripheral blood was collected at initial diagnosis, before any treatment. For training and testing, the 80 to 100 patients in the discovery cohort were randomly divided in a 7:3 ratio. TCR Vbeta CDR3 sequencing of 135 peripheral blood samples (over 40 ophthalmopathy, 75 to 85 hyperthyroidism and approximately 17 progressor patients) is reported in the paper. A discovery cohort of about 95 patients, about 40 with Graves' ophthalmopathy and under 60 with stable Graves' hyperthyroidism, was used to find distinguishing TCR V-J signatures. Once sampling was done, hyperthyroidism patients were given methimazole at a starting dose of 30 mg daily, whereas ophthalmopathy patients were given high-dose intravenous methylprednisolone. Prospective prediction of ophthalmopathy was tested in an independent validation cohort of fewer than 20 hyperthyroidism patients and 17 patients who later progressed to ophthalmopathy. In more than 5 Graves' hyperthyroidism patients, the study also compared T-cell repertoires from thyroid tissue with T-cell repertoires from blood. Study-wide conclusions, independent of this receptor: In validation, progression to ophthalmopathy was predicted by the model with 65% to 71% sensitivity and 72.22% specificity, a median of approximately 6.5 months before onset. No statistical method was used to set the sample size in advance, and investigators knew the group allocation. In cross-validation, a model built on a 13 V-J signature told ophthalmopathy apart from stable hyperthyroidism with approximately 90% sensitivity and 81% to 82% specificity, and in testing the same model reached 80%/75%. Most expanded thyroid clonotypes (frequency above 0.001) were also found in blood, which suggests that blood repertoires may mirror thyroid immune responses.

The TCR beta CDR3 regions were amplified from RNA transcripts. The TCR CDR3 was subjected to a first round of RT-PCR using the HTBI primer set and the Qiagen OneStep RT-PCR kit. Libraries were constructed in a second round of multiplex PCR, after which size selection and purification were carried out. The libraries were sequenced on an Illumina HiSeq2000 using paired-end 100 bp reads. As for the authors' bioinformatics: Raw data were processed with SOAPnuke, discarding reads with adapters, uncalled bases, mean Phred below 15, or no exact constant-primer or identifier match. High-quality paired reads were merged with COPE v1.2.5, and unique nucleotide sequences were defined as clonotypes. MiTCR v1.1 was used to align the clonotypes against IMGT TRBV, TRBD and TRBJ reference segments. Only V-J combinations with frequency above 0.0001, covering about 99% of repertoires, were analysed. The TCS score was defined as F50 (clonal expansion) divided by E x V (chaos), with BLOSUM62-based TCRdist calculated between CDR3 peptides within each V-J. Welch's t-statistics and random forest reduced approximately 520 V-J features to 13, which were used in a naive Bayes classifier (R e1071). Through fastp at Q25 and MiXCR, TCRdb rebuilt clones from the public reads, retaining in-frame beta chains. Rows with one shared CDR3 protein collapse into an entry with the most common genes and DNA. The V and J calls and clone size come from TCRdb's table, not from the authors' own analysis. Counted in this sample were 300,000 to 350,000 distinct CDR3 sequences; around 20% of them appeared once. The ten largest account for around 45% of the sample.

In its sample, this clonotype was seen a few times. Its antigen specificity is not known. No much larger clonotype is one base removed from it; base qualities were not supplied. Stable Graves' hyperthyroidism was defined as the absence of progression to ophthalmopathy over 18 months of follow-up. Hyperthyroidism patients were newly diagnosed, had a disease duration of under 2 months, and were aged 18 to 65 years. Any patient with an uncontrolled infection, another autoimmune disease, pregnancy or lactation was excluded. Clinical symptoms, serum thyroxine and TRAb, thyroid ultrasound, and orbital computed tomography formed the basis for the diagnoses. Ficoll-Paque density gradient centrifugation was used to isolate PBMCs from about 10 ml of fresh peripheral blood. Trizol reagent was used to extract total RNA, and RNA quality was then checked on an Agilent 2100 Bioanalyzer. This TCR was recovered from a woman between 50 and 59 years old with Graves' hyperthyroidism. Material for sequencing was blood.

The nucleotide sequence reads as follows: TGTGCCAGAAAGGGGGCCAGGGACAGCAAGTCGCATGGCTACACCTTC. It specifies CARKGARDSKSHGYTF. The chain is assembled from TRBV7-8 and TRBJ1-2, with 7 bases in between that match TRBD1. The cysteine opens and the phenylalanine closes a CDR3 of 16 amino acids. The kept DNA is CDR3 alone, 48 bases in frame from the first base. Trimming accounts for 9 bases at V and 6 bases at J, while the number of junction bases matched to no gene is 19. Via the germline V gene, CDR1 is SGHVS and CDR2 FQNEAQ.